What follows are 10 T cell receptor beta chains derived from one specimen sequenced in a study of blood T cell repertoires in COVID-19. Clones were read by immunoSEQ multiplex PCR, and TCRdb kept only the in-frame ones, dropping some. The repertoire holds more than 80,000 clones, with under 85% as singletons. Sequenced input: peripheral blood. The receptor set was obtained from a woman older than 75 with COVID-19, enrolled during active disease.

The chain employs TRBV28 and TRBJ1-3; D gene uncertain. Germline V gene sequence: CDR1 MDHEN, CDR2 SYDVKM. V dropped 8 bases and J dropped 3 bases, with 2 bases sitting between them. The CDR3 has 10 residues. The CDR3 nucleotides are TGTGCCAGCCATGGAAACACCATATATTTT. As protein: CASHGNTIYF.

This clone was detected once. The chain uses TRBV11-2 and TRBJ2-6; no reliable D call. This CDR3 spans 13 amino acids. V lost 3 bases and J 6 bases, leaving 6 bases between the germline ends. From germline, CDR1 is SGHAT and CDR2 FQNNGV. CDR3 loop: CASSFLKANVLTF. Written as DNA, the CDR3 is TGTGCCAGCAGCTTTCTTAAGGCCAACGTCCTGACTTTC.

J is TRBJ1-2 and V is TRBV27; D is perhaps TRBD1 (6 bases). The CDR3 is made up of 15 amino acids. Per the germline V gene, CDR1 is MNHEY and CDR2 is SMNVEV (reference sequence). V lost 5 bases to trimming and J lost 4 bases, with 17 bases between them. In DNA, the CDR3 is TGTGCCAGCAGTACCGAGGGGGGGATCATCTATGGCTACACCTTC. Translating it yields CASSTEGGIIYGYTF.

The V call is TRBV19, the J call TRBJ1-1; D is uncertain. CDR1 is LNHDA, CDR2 SQIVND, per germline (reference sequence). Between the trimmed V and J ends, which lost 5 bases and 6 bases, there was a span of 10 bases. The CDR3 contains 12 residues. CDR3 coding DNA: TGTGCCAGTAGTTCTTCGCGCCCTGAAGCTTTCTTT. It codes for CASSSSRPEAFF.

Only one count was recorded for this clone. V usage is TRBV29-1 and J usage is TRBJ2-5, with 11 bases matching TRBD1. With 3 bases clipped from V and 5 bases from J, the junction kept 2 bases outside the gene matches. Germline V gene sequence: CDR1 SQVTM, CDR2 ANQGSEA. CDR3 length: 13 residues. In DNA form, the CDR3 reads TGCAGCGTTGAGGGGACAGGGGGGGAGACCCAGTACTTC. This gives the protein CSVEGTGGETQYF.

This chain uses TRBV9 with TRBJ2-5; 8 positions match TRBD2. Germline CDR1 reads SGDLS; CDR2 reads YYNGEE. V lost 3 bases and J lost 4; bases outside the gene matches: 8. The CDR3 loop spans 15 amino acids. Here the CDR3 reads CASSAGGGYRETQYF. The CDR3, as DNA: TGTGCCAGCAGCGCAGGCGGGGGGTATCGAGAGACCCAGTACTTC.

The CDR3 region is CASSKLQGAGTDTQYF. The CDR3 DNA is TGCGCCAGCAGCAAGTTACAGGGGGCGGGAACAGATACGCAGTATTTT. The chain combines TRBV5-1 with TRBJ2-3; 9 nucleotides match TRBD1. CDR1 is SGHRS, CDR2 YFSETQ, per germline. The CDR3 loop spans 16 amino acids. Trimming cost V 4 bases and J 3 bases; bases outside gene matches: 9. Based on the CDR3 plus reference TRBV5-1 and TRBJ2-3, the full variable domain is KAGVTQTPRYLIKTRGQQVTLSCSPISGHRSVSWYQQTPGQGLQFLFEYFSETQRNKGNFPGRFSGRQFSNSRSEMNVSTLELGDSALYLCASSKLQGAGTDTQYFGPGTRLTVL.

The V call is TRBV5-1, the J call TRBJ1-1; no firm D call. Germline loops: CDR1 SGHRS, CDR2 YFSETQ. Trimming pared 0 bases from V and 7 bases from J, leaving 13 bases between. The CDR3 has 14 residues. The CDR3, as DNA: TGCGCCAGCAGCTTGGCCTCGGGAATCGGTGAAGCTTTCTTT. It specifies CASSLASGIGEAFF. The full variable domain, rest sourced from reference TRBV5-1 and TRBJ1-1, is KAGVTQTPRYLIKTRGQQVTLSCSPISGHRSVSWYQQTPGQGLQFLFEYFSETQRNKGNFPGRFSGRQFSNSRSEMNVSTLELGDSALYLCASSLASGIGEAFFGQGTRLTVV.

This chain links TRBV10-1 with TRBJ2-5, with D unclear. The germline V and J ends were trimmed by 11 bases and 5 bases, with 15 bases remaining between them. The CDR3 runs 12 residues. The germline CDR1 and CDR2 sequences are WNHNN and SYGVQD (reference sequence). The CDR3 nucleotides are TGCGCCGTGACCTTGGCGCGGGAGACCCAGTACTTC. Translated: CAVTLARETQYF.

The chain is built from TRBV18 and TRBJ1-1; 7 bases are a match to TRBD1. V lost 3 bases, J lost 7 bases, and 5 bases stayed unmatched. CDR1 is KGHSH and CDR2 is LQKENI in the germline V gene. The CDR3 runs to 13 residues. The CDR3 spells CASSPTGAVEAFF. The CDR3 DNA is TGTGCCAGCTCACCTACAGGGGCGGTTGAAGCTTTCTTT.